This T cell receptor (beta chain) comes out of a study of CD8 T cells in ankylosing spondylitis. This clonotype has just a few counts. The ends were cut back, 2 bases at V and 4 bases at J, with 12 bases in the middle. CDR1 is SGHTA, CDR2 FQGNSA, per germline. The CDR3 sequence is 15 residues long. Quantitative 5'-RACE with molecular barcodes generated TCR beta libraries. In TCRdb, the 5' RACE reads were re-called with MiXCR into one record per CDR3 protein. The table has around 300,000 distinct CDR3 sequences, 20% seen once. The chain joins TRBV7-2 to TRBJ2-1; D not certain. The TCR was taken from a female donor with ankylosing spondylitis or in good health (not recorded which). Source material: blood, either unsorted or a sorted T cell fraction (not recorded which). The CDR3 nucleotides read TGTGCCAGCAGCTTAAGTAGTACGGTATACAATGAGCAGTTCTTC. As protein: CASSLSSTVYNEQFF.